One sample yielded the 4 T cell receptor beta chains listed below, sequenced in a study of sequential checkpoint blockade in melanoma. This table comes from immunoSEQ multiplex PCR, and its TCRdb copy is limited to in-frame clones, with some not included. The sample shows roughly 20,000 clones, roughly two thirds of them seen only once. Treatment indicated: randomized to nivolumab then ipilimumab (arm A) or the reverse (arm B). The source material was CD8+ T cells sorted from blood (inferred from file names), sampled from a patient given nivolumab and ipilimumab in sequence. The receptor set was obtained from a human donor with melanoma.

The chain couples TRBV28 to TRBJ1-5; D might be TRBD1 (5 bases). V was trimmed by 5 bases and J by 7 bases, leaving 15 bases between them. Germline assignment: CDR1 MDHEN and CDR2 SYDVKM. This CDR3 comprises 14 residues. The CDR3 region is CASSGRGSVQPQHF. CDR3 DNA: TGTGCCAGCAGTGGCCGGGGGTCGGTGCAGCCCCAGCATTTT.

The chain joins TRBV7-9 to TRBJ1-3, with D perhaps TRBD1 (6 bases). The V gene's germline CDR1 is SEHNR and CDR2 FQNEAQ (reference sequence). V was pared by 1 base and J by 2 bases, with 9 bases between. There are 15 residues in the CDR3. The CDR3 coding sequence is TGTGCCAGCAGCTTAGTCCGGGACACTGGAAACACCATATATTTT. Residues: CASSLVRDTGNTIYF. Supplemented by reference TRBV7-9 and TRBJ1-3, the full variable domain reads DTGVSQNPRHKITKRGQNVTFRCDPISEHNRLYWYRQTLGQGPEFLTYFQNEAQLEKSRLLSDRFSAERPKGSFSTLEIQRTEQGDSAMYLCASSLVRDTGNTIYFGEGSWLTVV.

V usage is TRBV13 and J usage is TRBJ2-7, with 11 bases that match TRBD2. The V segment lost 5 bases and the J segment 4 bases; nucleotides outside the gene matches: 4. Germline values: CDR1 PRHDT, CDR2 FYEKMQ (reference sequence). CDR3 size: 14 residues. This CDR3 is CASSRLAGQYEQYF. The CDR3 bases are TGTGCCAGCAGCCGACTAGCGGGACAGTACGAGCAGTACTTC.

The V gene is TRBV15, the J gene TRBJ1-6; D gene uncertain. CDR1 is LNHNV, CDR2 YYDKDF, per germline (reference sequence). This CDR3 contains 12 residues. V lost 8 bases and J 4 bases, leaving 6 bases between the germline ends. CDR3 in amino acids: CATQQYNSPLHF. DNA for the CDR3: TGTGCCACCCAACAATATAATTCACCCCTCCACTTT.